This T cell receptor beta chain was captured by sequencing in a study of CD8+CD57+ T cells in acquired aplastic anemia. The patients chosen for sequencing had shown expansion of CD8+CD57+ cells (detected by flow cytometry). Genomic DNA acted as the template from which TCR beta VDJ combination and CDR3 sequence profiling were carried out. One entry per CDR3 protein, called by TCRdb with MiXCR from the reads. The sample has hundreds of thousands of distinct CDR3 sequences; around a third are singletons. Germline V gives CDR1 ENHRY, CDR2 SYGVKD. The CDR3 has 15 residues. Concerning this clonotype: The junction departs from germline at one end; a sequencing error may be responsible.

The chain employs TRBV10-3 and TRBJ1-4; the D is unclear. The sample comprised sorted CD4+, CD8+, or CD8+CD57+ T cells (not recorded which) from PBMCs. This receptor was identified in a human donor with aplastic anemia. CDR3 in DNA: TGTGCCAGCAGTTACTCCCTGCCCCCGACGGAAAAACTGTTTTTT. Protein: CASSYSLPPTEKLFF.